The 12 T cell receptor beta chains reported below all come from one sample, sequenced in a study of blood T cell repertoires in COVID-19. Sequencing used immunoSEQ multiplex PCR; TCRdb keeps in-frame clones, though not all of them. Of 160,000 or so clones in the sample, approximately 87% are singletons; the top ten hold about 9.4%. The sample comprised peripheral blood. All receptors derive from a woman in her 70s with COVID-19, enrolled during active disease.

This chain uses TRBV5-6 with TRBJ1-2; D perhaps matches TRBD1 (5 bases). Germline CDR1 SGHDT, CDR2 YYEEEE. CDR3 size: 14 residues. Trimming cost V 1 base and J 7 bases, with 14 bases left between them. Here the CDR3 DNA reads TGTGCCAGCAGCTTGATCTTCCGGAGGGGTGGCTACACCTTC. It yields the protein CASSLIFRRGGYTF.

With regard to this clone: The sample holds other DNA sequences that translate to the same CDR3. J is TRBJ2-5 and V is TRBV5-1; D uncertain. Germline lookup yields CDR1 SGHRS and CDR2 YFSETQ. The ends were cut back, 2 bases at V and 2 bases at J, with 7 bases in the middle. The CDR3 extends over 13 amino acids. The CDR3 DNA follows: TGCGCCAGCAGCTTCGGCGGTCAAGAGACCCAGTACTTC. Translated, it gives CASSFGGQETQYF.

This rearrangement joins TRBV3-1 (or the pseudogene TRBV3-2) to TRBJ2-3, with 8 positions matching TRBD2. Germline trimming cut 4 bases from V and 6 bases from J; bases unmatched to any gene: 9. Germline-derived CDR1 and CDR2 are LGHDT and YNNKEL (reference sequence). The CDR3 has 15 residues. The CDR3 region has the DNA TGTGCCAGCAGCCCCCCCGGGGGGGGGCCCGATACGCAGTATTTT. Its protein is CASSPPGGGPDTQYF.

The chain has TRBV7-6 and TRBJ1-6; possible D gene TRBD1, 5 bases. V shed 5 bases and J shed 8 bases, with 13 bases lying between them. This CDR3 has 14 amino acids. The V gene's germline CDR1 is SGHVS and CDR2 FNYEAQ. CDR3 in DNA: TGTGCCAGCAGCCAGGGCTACCAGGATTCACCCCTCCACTTT. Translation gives CASSQGYQDSPLHF.

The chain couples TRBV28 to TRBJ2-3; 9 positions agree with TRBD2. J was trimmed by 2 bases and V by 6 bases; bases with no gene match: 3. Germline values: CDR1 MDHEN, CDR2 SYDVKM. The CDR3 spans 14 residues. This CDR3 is CASSPSGNTDTQYF. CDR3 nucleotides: TGTGCCAGCAGCCCTAGCGGGAACACAGATACGCAGTATTTT.

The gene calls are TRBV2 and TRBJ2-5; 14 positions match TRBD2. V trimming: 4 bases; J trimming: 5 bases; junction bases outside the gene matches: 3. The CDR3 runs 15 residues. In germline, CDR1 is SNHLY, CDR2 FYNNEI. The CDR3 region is CASSGLAGGRETQYF. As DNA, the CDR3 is TGTGCCAGCAGTGGACTAGCGGGGGGGCGGGAGACCCAGTACTTC.

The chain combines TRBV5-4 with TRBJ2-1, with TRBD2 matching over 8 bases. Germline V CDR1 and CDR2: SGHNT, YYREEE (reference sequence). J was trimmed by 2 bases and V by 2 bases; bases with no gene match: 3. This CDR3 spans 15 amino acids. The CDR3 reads CASSLAGVTYNEQFF. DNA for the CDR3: TGTGCCAGCAGCTTAGCGGGGGTTACCTACAATGAGCAGTTCTTC.

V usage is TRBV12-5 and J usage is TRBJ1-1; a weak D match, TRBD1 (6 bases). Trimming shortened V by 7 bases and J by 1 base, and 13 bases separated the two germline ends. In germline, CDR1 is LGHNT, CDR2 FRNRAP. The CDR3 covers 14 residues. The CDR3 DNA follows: TGTGCTAGTGCCTTGGGACACCAGAACACTGAAGCTTTCTTT. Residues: CASALGHQNTEAFF.

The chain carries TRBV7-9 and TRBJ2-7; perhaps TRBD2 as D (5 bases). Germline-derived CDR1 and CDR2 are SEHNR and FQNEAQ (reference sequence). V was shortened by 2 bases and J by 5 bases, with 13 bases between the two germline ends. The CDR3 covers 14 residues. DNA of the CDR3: TGTGCCAGCAGCTTACGTCCCGGGCGGGACGAGCAGTACTTC. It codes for CASSLRPGRDEQYF.

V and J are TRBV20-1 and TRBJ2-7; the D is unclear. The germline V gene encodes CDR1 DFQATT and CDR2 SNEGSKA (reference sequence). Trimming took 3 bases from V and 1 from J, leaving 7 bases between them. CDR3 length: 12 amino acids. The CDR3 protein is CSASDVSYEQYF. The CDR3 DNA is TGCAGTGCTAGTGATGTATCCTACGAGCAGTACTTC.

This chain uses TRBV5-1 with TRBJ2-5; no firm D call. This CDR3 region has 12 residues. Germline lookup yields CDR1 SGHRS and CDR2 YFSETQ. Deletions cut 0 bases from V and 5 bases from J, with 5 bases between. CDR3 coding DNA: TGCGCCAGCAGCTTGGACGGGGAGACCCAGTACTTC. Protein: CASSLDGETQYF. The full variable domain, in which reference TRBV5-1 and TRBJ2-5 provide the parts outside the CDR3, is KAGVTQTPRYLIKTRGQQVTLSCSPISGHRSVSWYQQTPGQGLQFLFEYFSETQRNKGNFPGRFSGRQFSNSRSEMNVSTLELGDSALYLCASSLDGETQYFGPGTRLLVL.

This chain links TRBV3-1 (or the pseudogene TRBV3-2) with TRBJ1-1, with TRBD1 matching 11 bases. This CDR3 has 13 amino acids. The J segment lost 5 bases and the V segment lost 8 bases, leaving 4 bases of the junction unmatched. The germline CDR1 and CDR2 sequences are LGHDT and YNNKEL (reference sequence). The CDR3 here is CASWGTGGTEAFF. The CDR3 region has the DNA TGTGCCAGCTGGGGGACAGGGGGTACTGAAGCTTTCTTT.